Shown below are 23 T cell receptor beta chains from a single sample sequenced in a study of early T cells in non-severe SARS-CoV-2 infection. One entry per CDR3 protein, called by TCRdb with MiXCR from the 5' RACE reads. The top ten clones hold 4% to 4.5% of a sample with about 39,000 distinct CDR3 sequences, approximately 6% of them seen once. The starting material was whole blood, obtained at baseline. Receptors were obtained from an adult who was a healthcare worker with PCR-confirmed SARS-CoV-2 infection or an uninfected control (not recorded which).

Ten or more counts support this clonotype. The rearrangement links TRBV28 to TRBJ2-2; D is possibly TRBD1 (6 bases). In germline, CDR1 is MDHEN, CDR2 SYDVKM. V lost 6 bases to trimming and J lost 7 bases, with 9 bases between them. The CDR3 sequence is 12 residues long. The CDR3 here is CASRPDSGELFF. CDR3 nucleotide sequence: TGTGCCAGCAGACCGGACAGCGGGGAGCTGTTTTTT.

CDR3 sequence: CASSPEKGAGNTIYF. The CDR3 DNA reads TGTGCCAGCAGCCCCGAGAAGGGAGCTGGAAACACCATATATTTT. The rearrangement links TRBV5-4 to TRBJ1-3; no firm D call. Germline V gives CDR1 SGHNT, CDR2 YYREEE (reference sequence). Trimming removed 4 bases at V and 2 bases at J, with 13 bases between. This CDR3 region has 15 residues. Full variable domain (missing parts from reference TRBV5-4 and TRBJ1-3): ETGVTQSPTHLIKTRGQQVTLRCSSQSGHNTVSWYQQALGQGPQFIFQYYREEENGRGNFPPRFSGLQFPNYSSELNVNALELDDSALYLCASSPEKGAGNTIYFGEGSWLTVV.

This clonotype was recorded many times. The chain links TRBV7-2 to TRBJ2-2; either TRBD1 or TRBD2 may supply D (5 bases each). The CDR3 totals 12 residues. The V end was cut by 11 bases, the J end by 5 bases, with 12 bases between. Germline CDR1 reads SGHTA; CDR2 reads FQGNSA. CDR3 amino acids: CAEGEGTGELFF. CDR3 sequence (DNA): TGTGCCGAGGGCGAGGGGACCGGGGAGCTGTTTTTT.

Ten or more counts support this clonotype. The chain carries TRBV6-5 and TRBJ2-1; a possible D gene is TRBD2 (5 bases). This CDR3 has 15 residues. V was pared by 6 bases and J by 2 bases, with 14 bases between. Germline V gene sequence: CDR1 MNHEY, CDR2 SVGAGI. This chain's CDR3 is CASRLTDYTYNEQFF. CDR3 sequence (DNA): TGTGCCAGCAGGCTAACAGACTATACCTACAATGAGCAGTTCTTC.

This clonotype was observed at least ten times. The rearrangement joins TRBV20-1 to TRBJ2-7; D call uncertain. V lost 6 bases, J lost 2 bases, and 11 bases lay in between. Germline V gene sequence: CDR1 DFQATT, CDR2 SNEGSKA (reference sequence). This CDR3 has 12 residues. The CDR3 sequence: CSAPRPPYEQYF. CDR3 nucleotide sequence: TGCAGTGCGCCGCGCCCACCCTACGAGCAGTACTTC.

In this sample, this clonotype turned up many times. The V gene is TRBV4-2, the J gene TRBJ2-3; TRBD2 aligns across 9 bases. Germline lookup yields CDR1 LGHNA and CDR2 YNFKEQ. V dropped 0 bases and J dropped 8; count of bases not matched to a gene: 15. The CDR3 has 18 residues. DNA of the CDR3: TGTGCCAGCAGCCAAGATTCTAGCGGGATTACCATGAGCGTTACGCAGTATTTT. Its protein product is CASSQDSSGITMSVTQYF.

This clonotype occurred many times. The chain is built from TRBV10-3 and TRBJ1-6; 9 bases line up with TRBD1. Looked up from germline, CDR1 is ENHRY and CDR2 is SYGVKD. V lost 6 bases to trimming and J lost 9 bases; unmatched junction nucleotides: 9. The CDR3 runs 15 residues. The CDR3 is CAIRLDGTGSSPLHF. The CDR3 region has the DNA TGTGCCATCAGACTGGACGGGACAGGGAGTTCACCCCTCCACTTT.

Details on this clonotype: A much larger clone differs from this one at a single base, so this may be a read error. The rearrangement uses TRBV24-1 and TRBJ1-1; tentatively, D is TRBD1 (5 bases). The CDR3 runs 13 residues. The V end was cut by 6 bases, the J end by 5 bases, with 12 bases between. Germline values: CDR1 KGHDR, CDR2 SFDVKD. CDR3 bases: TGTGCCACCAGTAGGCGGGAGGGGACTGAAGCTTTCTTT. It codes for CATSRREGTEAFF.

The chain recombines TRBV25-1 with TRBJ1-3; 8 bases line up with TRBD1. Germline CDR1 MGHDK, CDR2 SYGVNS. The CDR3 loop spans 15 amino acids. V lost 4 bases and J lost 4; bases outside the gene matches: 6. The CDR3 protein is CASSVSGGAGNTIYF. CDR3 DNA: TGTGCCAGCAGTGTTTCAGGGGGCGCGGGAAACACCATATATTTT.

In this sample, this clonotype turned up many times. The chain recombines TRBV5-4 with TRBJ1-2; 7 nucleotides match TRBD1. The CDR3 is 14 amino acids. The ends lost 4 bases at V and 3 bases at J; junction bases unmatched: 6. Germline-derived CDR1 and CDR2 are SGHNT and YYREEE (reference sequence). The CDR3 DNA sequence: TGTGCCAGCAGCCGGACAGGTAGAGACTATGGCTACACCTTC. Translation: CASSRTGRDYGYTF.

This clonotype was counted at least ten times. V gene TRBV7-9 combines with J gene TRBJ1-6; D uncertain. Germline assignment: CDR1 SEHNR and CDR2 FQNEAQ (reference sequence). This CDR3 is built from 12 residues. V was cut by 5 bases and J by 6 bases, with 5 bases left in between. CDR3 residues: CASSLANSPLHF. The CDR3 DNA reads TGTGCCAGCAGCCTGGCTAATTCACCCCTCCACTTT.

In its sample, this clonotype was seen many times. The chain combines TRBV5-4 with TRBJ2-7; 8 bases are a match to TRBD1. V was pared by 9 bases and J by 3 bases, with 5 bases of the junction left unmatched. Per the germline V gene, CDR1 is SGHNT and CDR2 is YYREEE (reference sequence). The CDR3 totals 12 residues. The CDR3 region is CAITGTGYEQYF. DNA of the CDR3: TGTGCCATCACCGGGACAGGCTACGAGCAGTACTTC.

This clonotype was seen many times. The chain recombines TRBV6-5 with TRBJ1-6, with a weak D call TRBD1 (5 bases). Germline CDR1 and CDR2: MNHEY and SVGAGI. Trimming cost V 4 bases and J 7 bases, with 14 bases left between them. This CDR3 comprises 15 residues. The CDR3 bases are TGTGCCAGCAGTTCTTCAGGGAGTAGAAATTCACCCCTCCACTTT. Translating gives CASSSSGSRNSPLHF.

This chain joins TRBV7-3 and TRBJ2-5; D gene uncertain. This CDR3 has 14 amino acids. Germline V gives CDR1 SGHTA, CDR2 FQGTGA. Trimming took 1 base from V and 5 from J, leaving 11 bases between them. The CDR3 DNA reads TGTGCCAGCAGCTTAAGCCCAGCTCCGGAGACCCAGTACTTC. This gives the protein CASSLSPAPETQYF.

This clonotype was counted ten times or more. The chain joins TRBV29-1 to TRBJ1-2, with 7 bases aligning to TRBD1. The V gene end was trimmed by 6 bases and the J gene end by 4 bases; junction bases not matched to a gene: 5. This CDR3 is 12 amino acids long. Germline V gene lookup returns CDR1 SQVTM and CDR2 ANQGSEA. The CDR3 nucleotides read TGCAGCGTCGACAGGGTTGTCTATGGCTACACCTTC. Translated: CSVDRVVYGYTF.

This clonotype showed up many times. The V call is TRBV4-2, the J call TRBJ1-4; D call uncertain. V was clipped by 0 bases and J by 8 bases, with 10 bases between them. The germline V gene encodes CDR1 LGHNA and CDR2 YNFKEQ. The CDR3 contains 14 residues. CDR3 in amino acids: CASSQDLSIEKLFF. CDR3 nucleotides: TGTGCCAGCAGCCAAGATCTCAGCATCGAAAAACTGTTTTTT.

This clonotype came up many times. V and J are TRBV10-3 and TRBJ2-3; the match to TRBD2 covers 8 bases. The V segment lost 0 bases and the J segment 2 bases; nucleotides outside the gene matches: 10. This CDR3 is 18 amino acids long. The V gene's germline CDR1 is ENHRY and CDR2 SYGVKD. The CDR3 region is CAISESRRAGVVTDTQYF. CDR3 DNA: TGTGCCATCAGTGAGTCGAGGCGAGCGGGGGTTGTCACAGATACGCAGTATTTT.

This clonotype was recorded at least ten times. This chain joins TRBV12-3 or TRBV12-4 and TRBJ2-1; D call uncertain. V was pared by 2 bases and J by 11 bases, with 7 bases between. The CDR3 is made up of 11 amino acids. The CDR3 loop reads CASSLSEQQFF. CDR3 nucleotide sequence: TGTGCCAGCAGTTTATCGGAGCAGCAGTTCTTC.

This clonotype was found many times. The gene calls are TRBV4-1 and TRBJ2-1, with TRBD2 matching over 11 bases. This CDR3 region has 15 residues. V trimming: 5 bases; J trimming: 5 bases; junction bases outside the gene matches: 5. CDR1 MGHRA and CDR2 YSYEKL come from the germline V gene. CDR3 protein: CASSSSGLADNEQFF. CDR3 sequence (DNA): TGCGCCAGCAGCTCATCGGGACTAGCGGACAATGAGCAGTTCTTC.

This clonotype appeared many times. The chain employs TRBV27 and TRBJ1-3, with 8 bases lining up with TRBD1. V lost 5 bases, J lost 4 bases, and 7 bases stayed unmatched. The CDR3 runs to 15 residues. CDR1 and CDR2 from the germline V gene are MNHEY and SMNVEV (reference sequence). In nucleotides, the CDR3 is TGTGCCAGCAGTCCAATAGGACAGGGAGGAAACACCATATATTTT. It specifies CASSPIGQGGNTIYF.

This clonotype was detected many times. The CDR3 bases are TGTGCCTGGAGCCCTCCCAACACCGGGGAGCTGTTTTTT. This sequence encodes CAWSPPNTGELFF. The rearrangement uses TRBV30 and TRBJ2-2; D not resolved. Germline V CDR1 and CDR2: GTSNPN, SVGIG (reference sequence). Trimming stripped 3 bases from V and 2 bases from J, with 7 bases between. The CDR3 is 13 residues long.

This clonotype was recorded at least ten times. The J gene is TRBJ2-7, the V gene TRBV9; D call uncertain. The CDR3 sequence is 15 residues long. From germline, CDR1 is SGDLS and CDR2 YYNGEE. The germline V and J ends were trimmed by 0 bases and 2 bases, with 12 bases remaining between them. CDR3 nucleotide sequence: TGTGCCAGCAGCGTAGAATCTGCCCAAACCTACGAGCAGTACTTC. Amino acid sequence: CASSVESAQTYEQYF.

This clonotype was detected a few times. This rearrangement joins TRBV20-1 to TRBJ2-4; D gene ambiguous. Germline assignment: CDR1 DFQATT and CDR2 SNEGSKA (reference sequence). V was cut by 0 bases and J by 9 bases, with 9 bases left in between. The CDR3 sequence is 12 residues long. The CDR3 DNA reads TGCAGTGCTAGAGATTCTGCACGCATTCAGTACTTC. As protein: CSARDSARIQYF.